This is a list of T cell receptor beta chains from one sample in a study of cytomegalovirus exposure and HLA in healthy donors. Sequencing used immunoSEQ multiplex PCR; TCRdb keeps in-frame clones, though not all of them. Found here are approximately 270,000 clones, around 80% of them singletons; the top ten hold about 0.3%. The source material was PBMCs. These receptors were obtained from a girl aged 2-15 years in good health and CMV-seronegative. Both conserved end residues are part of each CDR3.

CDR3 | V
CASSDRAGGYTF | TRBV6-6
CASTSGANVLTF | TRBV25-1
CASSPRRGDLGGSGPLRGQYF | TRBV5-1
CASSPMGWRDVSTEAFF | TRBV7-6
CASSLGYGIDEQYF | TRBV7-6
CASSSQGRGYTF | TRBV11-1
CASGGGQGKEKLFF | TRBV5-1
CAISESMGRGRTDTQYF | TRBV10-3
CAIWEGNEQFF | TRBV10-3
CASSLTGGTGELFF | TRBV7-9
CASSPGTGDGGSPYEQYF | TRBV18
CASSLGQGNEQFF | TRBV5-4
CASSQVGQWFYGYTF | TRBV4-1
CASSRLSGQLNTEAFF | TRBV11-2
CASSLGAGGGYTQYF | TRBV27
CASSLDSHSNQPQHF | TRBV9
CSVIVDGEDKRYEQYF | TRBV29-1
CASRPSGGADQPQHF | TRBV6-5
CASSWAGQGVISYEQYF | TRBV19
CASRERRMNTEAFF | TRBV6-6
CASSLFLTGTGIWGSIQPQHF | TRBV28
CASSQDRGFSDTQYF | TRBV14
CASSTLGLQETQYF | TRBV28
CASSQGYEDTQYF | TRBV4-2
CASSRDFLDTQYF | TRBV28
CASSFLPSGYYEQYF | TRBV5-1
CASSWVSGLSYEQYF | TRBV5-8
CASSLQGSLSPLHF | TRBV5-8
CAISTSGRAHEQYF | TRBV10-3
CASSEPVTGCWPQHF | TRBV2
CASSALGGVHGYTF | TRBV27
CASSLVRDSPLHF | TRBV7-3
CAIRDPDGGRNTEAFF | TRBV10-3
CASSTGTSGFNEQFF | TRBV5-1
CASSYSRGTISYEQYF | TRBV6-6
CASNEGEIRNTIYF | TRBV19
CASKTPMNTEAFF | TRBV19
CASSDSTGAMNTEAFF | TRBV6-1
CASSLNGGQETQYF | TRBV19
CASSYDSSSYNEQFF | TRBV6-5
CSVEDLGFAGLKRREAFF | TRBV29-1
CASTKAAVPYEQYF | TRBV13
CASSVWGRTGYGYTF | TRBV9
CASRGRGRTEAFF | TRBV5-6
CAWAGQGTQPQHF | TRBV30
CASSYSARTGKNIQYF | TRBV6-5
CASTRPRWGGYEQYF | TRBV28
CSVEGRGPNYEQYF | TRBV29-1
CASRTGHPKSTGELFF | TRBV7-6
CASSPHGQGNEKLFF | TRBV7-9
CAISVNGGSYEQYF | TRBV10-3
CASSIDRGPYNEQFF | TRBV6-1
CASSKRGPGLAGLYAQYF | TRBV7-2
CATSRGDFSPEAFF | TRBV15